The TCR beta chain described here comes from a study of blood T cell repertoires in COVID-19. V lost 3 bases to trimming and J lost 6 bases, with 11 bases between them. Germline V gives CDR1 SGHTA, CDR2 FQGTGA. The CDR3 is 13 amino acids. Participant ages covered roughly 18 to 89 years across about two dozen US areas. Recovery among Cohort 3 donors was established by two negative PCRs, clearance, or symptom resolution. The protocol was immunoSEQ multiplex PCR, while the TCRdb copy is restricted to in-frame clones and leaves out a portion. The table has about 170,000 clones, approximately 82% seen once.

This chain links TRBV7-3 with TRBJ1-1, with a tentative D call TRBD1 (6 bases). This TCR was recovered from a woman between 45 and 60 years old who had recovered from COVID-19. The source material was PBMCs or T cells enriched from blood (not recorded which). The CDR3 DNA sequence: TGTGCCAGCAGCTTGGGGGAGGGGGCTGAAGCTTTCTTT. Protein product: CASSLGEGAEAFF.